Reported below is one TCR beta chain. CDR3 size: 13 residues. CDR1 is GTSNPN and CDR2 is SVGIG in the germline V gene (reference sequence). V gave up 2 bases and J gave up 15 bases, with 20 bases separating them. RNA, at about 0.5 to 1 ug, was reverse transcribed with random hexamers. Across 54 Vbeta and 13 Jbeta, TCR beta CDR3 was amplified with immunoSEQ multiplex PCR. MiXCR, run by TCRdb on the immunoSEQ multiplex PCR reads, gives a single entry per CDR3 protein. There are roughly 200,000 distinct CDR3 sequences in the sample; 85% to 95% occur only once, and 0.09% to 0.1% lies in the top ten. The authors sequenced TCR beta from blood CD8+ and CD4+ T cells. This sample is drawn from a study of CD8 T cells in Susac syndrome. Study summary: Within the sequenced group of Susac syndrome patients, over 5 showed active disease and about eight were in remission. Patients with Susac syndrome were therapy-naive, on corticosteroids, or on intravenous immunoglobulin alone at blood draw.

The TCR originated in a human donor with Susac syndrome. The specimen sequenced was CD4+ T cells from PBMCs. The J gene is TRBJ2-1, the V gene TRBV30; D possibly uses TRBD1 or TRBD2 (5 bases each). The CDR3 sequence: CAWSNPRDPGPFF. The CDR3 DNA reads as TGTGCCTGGAGTAACCCCCGGGACCCGGGACCGTTCTTC.